These 25 T cell receptor beta chains originate from one sample sequenced in a study of graft-versus-host responses after intestinal transplantation. These receptors' antigens are unknown. TCRdb keeps only in-frame clones here, not all; method: immunoSEQ multiplex PCR. Here the sample spans roughly 50,000 clones, 85% to 95% being singletons. Here the sequenced sample was unstimulated CD4+ T cells sorted from spleen or lymph node cells, taken before transplant. The receptors were sampled from a human donor who was the organ donor for an intestinal transplant.

V and J are TRBV7-9 and TRBJ1-2; tentative D call: TRBD1 (6 bases). The CDR3 runs to 13 residues. Trimming took off 8 bases at V and 2 bases at J, with 12 bases between the two ends. Germline CDR1 reads SEHNR; CDR2 reads FQNEAQ (reference sequence). The CDR3 spells CASADRNNYGYTF. In DNA form, the CDR3 reads TGTGCCAGCGCGGACAGAAACAACTATGGCTACACCTTC.

CDR3 sequence reads: CASRGQMNTEAFF. In nucleotides, the CDR3 is TGTGCCAGTAGGGGACAGATGAACACTGAAGCTTTCTTT. The chain recombines TRBV19 with TRBJ1-1, with 7 positions matching TRBD1. Per germline, CDR1 LNHDA and CDR2 SQIVND (reference sequence). V lost 6 bases to trimming and J lost 0 bases; unmatched junction nucleotides: 1. This CDR3 has 13 amino acids.

The chain is built from TRBV4-1 and TRBJ2-5, with 8 bases lining up with TRBD2. V gave up 6 bases and J gave up 5 bases; unmatched junction bases: 11. Looked up from germline, CDR1 is MGHRA and CDR2 is YSYEKL. The CDR3 sequence is 15 residues long. The CDR3 DNA sequence: TGCGCCAGCAGTTTCATCAGCGGGAGTCGCGAGACCCAGTACTTC. Protein: CASSFISGSRETQYF.

The chain has TRBV11-3 and TRBJ2-1; TRBD1 matches at 10 bases. In germline, CDR1 is SGHNT, CDR2 YENEEA. Trimming took 1 base from V and 6 from J; bases not matched to a gene: 0. The CDR3 loop spans 14 amino acids. CDR3 loop: CASSLGTGGNEQFF. The CDR3 DNA reads as TGTGCCAGCAGCTTAGGGACAGGGGGCAATGAGCAGTTCTTC. Drawing the rest from reference TRBV11-3 and TRBJ2-1, the complete variable domain is EAGVVQSPRYKIIEKKQPVAFWCNPISGHNTLYWYLQNLGQGPELLIRYENEEAVDDSQLPKDRFSAERLKGVDSTLKIQPAELGDSAVYLCASSLGTGGNEQFFGPGTRLTVL.

This clone was detected only once. This rearrangement joins TRBV4-1 to TRBJ2-2, with 16 bases identical to TRBD2. Germline values: CDR1 MGHRA, CDR2 YSYEKL. The CDR3 contains 21 residues. The junction had 11 bases not matched to a gene; V was cut back by 0 bases and J by 4 bases. Here the CDR3 reads CASSQEAAGTSGRALTGELFF. CDR3 bases: TGCGCCAGCAGCCAAGAAGCGGCAGGGACTAGCGGGAGGGCGCTCACCGGGGAGCTGTTTTTT.

This chain links TRBV28 with TRBJ1-6; no clear D. The CDR3 sequence is 14 residues long. CDR1 is MDHEN, CDR2 SYDVKM, per germline. Trimming cost V 3 bases and J 6 bases, with 9 bases left between them. CDR3 amino acids: CASSFISPNSPLHF. DNA for the CDR3: TGTGCCAGCAGTTTTATCAGCCCTAATTCACCCCTCCACTTT.

The rearrangement uses TRBV5-8 and TRBJ1-5; 11 bases are shared with TRBD1. Trimming cost V 3 bases and J 3 bases; bases outside gene matches: 5. The CDR3 length is 16 residues. Per the germline V gene, CDR1 is SGHTS and CDR2 is YDEGEE. In DNA, the CDR3 is TGTGCCAGCAGCTCGCGGGACAGGGGGTACAATCAGCCCCAGCATTTT. It translates to CASSSRDRGYNQPQHF.

The gene calls are TRBV4-3 and TRBJ2-1; D tentatively reads TRBD1 or TRBD2 (5 bases each). Germline loops: CDR1 LGHNA, CDR2 YSLEER. CDR3 length equals 15 residues. V was shortened by 1 base and J by 3 bases, with 10 bases between the two germline ends. CDR3 in DNA: TGCGCCAGCAGCCAAGTAGGGACCAACTACAATGAGCAGTTCTTC. It encodes CASSQVGTNYNEQFF.

The chain links TRBV27 to TRBJ2-7, with a weak D call TRBD1 (6 bases). Between the trimmed V and J ends, which lost 7 bases and 6 bases, there was a span of 13 bases. This CDR3 is 12 amino acids long. CDR1 and CDR2 from the germline V gene are MNHEY and SMNVEV (reference sequence). The CDR3 reads CASTSRGCEQYF. The CDR3 nucleotides read TGTGCCAGCACAAGCAGGGGCTGCGAGCAGTACTTC.

There are a few counts of this clone. This chain links TRBV9 with TRBJ2-5; 7 bases line up with TRBD1. The germline V gene has CDR1 SGDLS and CDR2 YYNGEE. CDR3 size: 14 residues. After removal of 7 bases from V and 4 bases from J, the junction contained 10 bases not matched to a gene. CDR3 nucleotides: TGTGCCAGCGGCCCCGGGACAGAGGGAGAGACCCAGTACTTC. Translating it yields CASGPGTEGETQYF.

The chain uses TRBV6-5 and TRBJ2-7; the match to TRBD1 covers 8 bases. The CDR3 sequence is 12 residues long. V was pared by 2 bases and J by 9 bases, with 3 bases of the junction left unmatched. Germline loops: CDR1 MNHEY, CDR2 SVGAGI. CDR3 in amino acids: CASSYGQGVQYF. The CDR3 region has the DNA TGTGCCAGCAGTTACGGACAGGGAGTGCAGTACTTC.

CDR3 loop: CASSLTQGAGELFF. DNA for the CDR3: TGTGCCAGCAGTCTCACACAGGGGGCCGGGGAGCTGTTTTTT. The chain employs TRBV27 and TRBJ2-2; 8 bases agree with TRBD1. The CDR3 is made up of 14 amino acids. The junction had 5 bases not matched to a gene; V was cut back by 5 bases and J by 6 bases. Germline V gene sequence: CDR1 MNHEY, CDR2 SMNVEV (reference sequence).

The genes are TRBV7-9 and TRBJ2-1; TRBD2 matches at 10 bases. The CDR3 consists of 18 residues. V was clipped by 1 base and J by 6 bases; unmatched bases: 12. Germline assignment: CDR1 SEHNR and CDR2 FQNEAQ (reference sequence). The CDR3 DNA sequence: TGTGCCAGCAGCTTAGAAATCGGGCTAGCGGGAGATCTCAATGAGCAGTTCTTC. Protein product: CASSLEIGLAGDLNEQFF.

This clone was seen only once. The V and J genes are TRBV7-9 and TRBJ2-2; D might be TRBD1 or TRBD2, each matching 5 bases. CDR3 length: 17 residues. Trimming took off 3 bases at V and 1 base at J, with 15 bases between the two ends. The germline gives CDR1 SEHNR, CDR2 FQNEAQ (reference sequence). CDR3 sequence (DNA): TGTGCCAGCAGCTTTGGTACTTCGGGGCTGAACACCGGGGAGCTGTTTTTT. Protein: CASSFGTSGLNTGELFF.

This clone was counted once. V is TRBV27 and J is TRBJ2-5; D uncertain. Germline-derived CDR1 and CDR2 are MNHEY and SMNVEV (reference sequence). Trimming removed 6 bases at V and 2 bases at J, with 10 bases between. The CDR3 loop spans 13 amino acids. This CDR3 reads CASRPLGQETQYF. The CDR3 DNA sequence: TGTGCCAGCAGACCCCTCGGACAAGAGACCCAGTACTTC.

The V call is TRBV4-1, the J call TRBJ2-3, with no clear D. This CDR3 is built from 15 residues. From germline, CDR1 is MGHRA and CDR2 YSYEKL. Trimming took off 0 bases at V and 0 bases at J, with 7 bases between the two ends. The CDR3 nucleotides read TGCGCCAGCAGCCAAGATGGGGTTAGCACAGATACGCAGTATTTT. It translates to CASSQDGVSTDTQYF.

In DNA, the CDR3 is TGCGCCAGCAGCTTGGGTTACAGGGTGGACTATGGCTACACCTTC. Protein: CASSLGYRVDYGYTF. The rearrangement joins TRBV5-1 to TRBJ1-2; possible D gene TRBD1, 6 bases. CDR1 and CDR2 (germline): SGHRS, YFSETQ. V was cut by 0 bases and J by 3 bases, with 12 bases left in between. The CDR3 length is 15 residues.

This clone was recorded once. V gene TRBV10-2 combines with J gene TRBJ2-3; D not certain. V was shortened by 2 bases and J by 9 bases, with 6 bases between the two germline ends. Germline CDR1 WSHSY, CDR2 SAAADI. The CDR3 sequence is 11 residues long. The CDR3 spells CASSETDTQYF. The CDR3 DNA is TGCGCCAGCAGTGAGACTGACACGCAGTATTTT.

V and J are TRBV7-2 and TRBJ2-1; the match to TRBD2 covers 8 bases. V gave up 6 bases and J gave up 4 bases; unmatched junction bases: 8. The CDR3 runs 15 residues. Germline V gives CDR1 SGHTA, CDR2 FQGNSA. The CDR3 DNA sequence: TGTGCCAGCAGGCCTACTAGCGGACCTTACAATGAGCAGTTCTTC. It specifies CASRPTSGPYNEQFF.

The chain joins TRBV19 to TRBJ2-2, with TRBD2 identical over 10 bases. Trimming took 1 base from V and 4 from J; bases not matched to a gene: 0. From germline, CDR1 is LNHDA and CDR2 SQIVND (reference sequence). CDR3 size: 15 residues. The chain's CDR3 is CASSIGLAGTGELFF. CDR3 in DNA: TGTGCCAGTAGTATAGGACTAGCGGGCACCGGGGAGCTGTTTTTT.

The CDR3 protein is CAISESIGNYGYTF. CDR3 bases: TGTGCCATCAGTGAGTCTATCGGTAACTATGGCTACACCTTC. V and J are TRBV10-3 and TRBJ1-2; unclear D gene. The germline V and J ends were trimmed by 0 bases and 1 base, with 6 bases remaining between them. Germline CDR1 reads ENHRY; CDR2 reads SYGVKD. CDR3 length: 14 residues.

The rearrangement joins TRBV14 to TRBJ1-2; D not certain. Trimming left V 0 bases short and J 4 bases short, with 9 bases between. This CDR3 contains 14 residues. Per germline, CDR1 SGHDN and CDR2 FVKESK. The CDR3 is CASSQEPQAYGYTF. The CDR3 nucleotides read TGTGCCAGCAGCCAAGAACCCCAGGCCTATGGCTACACCTTC.

The chain is built from TRBV27 and TRBJ2-3; TRBD2 matches at 8 bases. V was clipped by 6 bases and J by 2 bases; unmatched bases: 7. CDR1 and CDR2 from the germline V gene are MNHEY and SMNVEV (reference sequence). CDR3 length: 15 amino acids. The CDR3 DNA sequence: TGTGCCAGCAGACGTACTAGCGGAAACACAGATACGCAGTATTTT. Its protein is CASRRTSGNTDTQYF.

The rearrangement uses TRBV6-1 and TRBJ1-6; perhaps TRBD1 as D (6 bases). The CDR3 has 14 amino acids. The germline CDR1 and CDR2 sequences are MNHNS and SASEGT. V was shortened by 8 bases and J by 6 bases, with 14 bases between the two germline ends. DNA of the CDR3: TGTGCCAGCGCCTATTCAGGGGTTAATTCACCCCTCCACTTT. Translating it yields CASAYSGVNSPLHF.

The CDR3 DNA reads TGTGCCAGCAGCTTAGTTGCAGGGGGCACAGATACGCAGTATTTT. Its protein is CASSLVAGGTDTQYF. The rearrangement joins TRBV11-2 to TRBJ2-3; perhaps TRBD1 as D (6 bases). Trimming took 1 base from V and 1 from J, leaving 9 bases between them. The CDR3 has 15 amino acids. Germline CDR1 reads SGHAT; CDR2 reads FQNNGV.